The 15 T cell receptor beta chains reported below all come from one sample, sequenced in a study of beta chain features in type 1 diabetes. Findings and caveats of the study: TCRB CDR3s from Type 1 diabetes patients were moderately but significantly shorter in all four CD4+ subsets.

No antigen has been identified for these receptors. Isolated RNA was reverse transcribed in full, so expressed TCRB transcripts were sequenced. Some clones are missing from TCRdb's copy, which holds only in-frame ones; the method was immunoSEQ multiplex PCR. The sample records about 710,000 clones, about 14% being singletons. Sequenced: naive CD4+ T cells from blood. Receptors were obtained from a man aged 18-30 years with type 1 diabetes.

This chain connects TRBV28 to TRBJ2-1, with a weak D call TRBD1 (5 bases). The length of the CDR3 is 12 residues. V lost 3 bases and J lost 9, with 9 bases in between. In germline, CDR1 is MDHEN, CDR2 SYDVKM. CDR3 amino acids: CASSLQGGEQFF. As DNA, the CDR3 is TGTGCCAGCAGTTTGCAGGGTGGTGAGCAGTTCTTC.

This clone came up a few times. This chain links TRBV2 with TRBJ2-3; D unresolved. The V and J ends lost 4 bases and 0 bases respectively, with 11 bases between them. CDR3 length: 15 amino acids. Germline values: CDR1 SNHLY, CDR2 FYNNEI. CDR3 in amino acids: CASSVRPPSTDTQYF. The CDR3 bases are TGTGCCAGCAGTGTTAGACCACCTAGCACAGATACGCAGTATTTT. Complete variable domain (other parts from reference TRBV2 and TRBJ2-3): EPEVTQTPSHQVTQMGQEVILRCVPISNHLYFYWYRQILGQKVEFLVSFYNNEISEKSEIFDDQFSVERPDGSNFTLKIRSTKLEDSAMYFCASSVRPPSTDTQYFGPGTRLTVL.

The chain uses TRBV5-6 and TRBJ1-1; tentative D call: TRBD1 (5 bases). CDR1 SGHDT and CDR2 YYEEEE come from the germline V gene. V was cut by 4 bases and J by 11 bases, with 21 bases left in between. This CDR3 has 14 residues. CDR3: CASSPTMTVDGAFF. Written as DNA, the CDR3 is TGTGCCAGCAGCCCTACCATGACAGTTGACGGCGCTTTCTTT.

This clone was seen more than once but under ten times. V gene TRBV5-4 combines with J gene TRBJ2-3, with D perhaps TRBD2 (6 bases). Looked up from germline, CDR1 is SGHNT and CDR2 is YYREEE (reference sequence). The CDR3 is 17 amino acids. Trimming took off 3 bases at V and 2 bases at J, with 19 bases between the two ends. The CDR3 loop reads CASSYPGSGTFTDTQYF. Here the CDR3 DNA reads TGTGCCAGCAGCTACCCCGGTTCCGGGACTTTCACAGATACGCAGTATTTT.

The V gene is TRBV29-1, the J gene TRBJ2-5, with TRBD1 matching over 10 bases. V gave up 4 bases and J gave up 1 base; unmatched junction bases: 12. Germline lookup yields CDR1 SQVTM and CDR2 ANQGSEA. The CDR3 is made up of 17 amino acids. The CDR3 here is CSVGFLRDRGGQETQYF. In DNA form, the CDR3 reads TGCAGCGTTGGTTTTCTTAGGGACAGGGGAGGCCAAGAGACCCAGTACTTC. The whole variable domain, remainder taken from reference TRBV29-1 and TRBJ2-5, is SAVISQKPSRDICQRGTSLTIQCQVDSQVTMMFWYRQQPGQSLTLIATANQGSEATYESGFVIDKFPISRPNLTFSTLTVSNMSPEDSSIYLCSVGFLRDRGGQETQYFGPGTRLLVL.

The sample holds a few counts of this clone. The chain recombines TRBV6-5 with TRBJ2-3; the D is unclear. Germline V gene lookup returns CDR1 MNHEY and CDR2 SVGAGI. This CDR3 has 13 amino acids. Trimming pared 6 bases from V and 2 bases from J, leaving 9 bases between. The CDR3 region has the DNA TGTGCCAGCAGGAGCCCGCTCACAGATACGCAGTATTTT. Translation: CASRSPLTDTQYF.

This clone was counted only a few times. The chain uses TRBV25-1 and TRBJ2-3; D unclear. This CDR3 region has 14 residues. CDR1 and CDR2 (germline): MGHDK, SYGVNS. Trimming pared 4 bases from V and 0 bases from J, leaving 8 bases between. CDR3 nucleotide sequence: TGTGCCAGCAGTGGAAATCCTAGCACAGATACGCAGTATTTT. This gives the protein CASSGNPSTDTQYF.

This clone occurred a few times. V and J are TRBV28 and TRBJ2-7, with 9 bases fitting TRBD2. The CDR3 consists of 15 residues. Germline V gene data show CDR1 as MDHEN and CDR2 as SYDVKM. Trimming took 7 bases from V and 1 from J; bases not matched to a gene: 8. CDR3 coding DNA: TGTGCCAGCAATGATAGCGGGAGAGGTTCCTACGAGCAGTACTTC. It yields the protein CASNDSGRGSYEQYF. Drawing the rest from reference TRBV28 and TRBJ2-7, the complete variable domain is DVKVTQSSRYLVKRTGEKVFLECVQDMDHENMFWYRQDPGLGLRLIYFSYDVKMKEKGDIPEGYSVSREKKERFSLILESASTNQTSMYLCASNDSGRGSYEQYFGPGTRLTVT.

This clone was seen a few times. The gene calls are TRBV10-2 and TRBJ1-1; D possibly corresponds to TRBD1 (5 bases). CDR1 is WSHSY and CDR2 is SAAADI in the germline V gene. The V and J ends lost 4 bases and 6 bases respectively, with 12 bases between them. This CDR3 is built from 13 residues. CDR3 in amino acids: CASSGSSGPEAFF. The CDR3 region has the DNA TGCGCCAGCAGTGGTTCATCAGGGCCTGAAGCTTTCTTT.

The gene calls are TRBV5-1 and TRBJ1-4; TRBD1 agrees at 7 bases. Germline CDR1 reads SGHRS; CDR2 reads YFSETQ. The junction had 8 bases not matched to a gene; V was cut back by 4 bases and J by 8 bases. The CDR3 is made up of 14 amino acids. The CDR3, as DNA: TGCGCCAGCAGCGAGGACAGGACTCGGGAAAAACTGTTTTTT. Translation gives CASSEDRTREKLFF.

This chain connects TRBV29-1 to TRBJ2-7; no clear D gene. The germline V and J ends were trimmed by 3 bases and 1 base, with 10 bases remaining between them. CDR1 and CDR2 (germline): SQVTM, ANQGSEA. This CDR3 comprises 13 residues. DNA of the CDR3: TGCAGCGTTGAGGGTCAGACTTCCTACGAGCAGTACTTC. It is translated as CSVEGQTSYEQYF.

This clone was seen more than once but under ten times. The rearrangement uses TRBV18 and TRBJ1-6; D unresolved. Germline V CDR1 and CDR2: KGHSH, LQKENI. The CDR3 runs to 15 residues. Trimming stripped 3 bases from V and 5 bases from J, with 11 bases between. The CDR3 reads CASSPERADNSPLHF. The DNA for the CDR3 is TGTGCCAGCTCACCTGAGAGGGCCGATAATTCACCCCTCCACTTT.

The chain is built from TRBV9 and TRBJ1-2; D not resolved. The germline V gene has CDR1 SGDLS and CDR2 YYNGEE. V shed 3 bases and J shed 3 bases, with 12 bases lying between them. The CDR3 spans 14 residues. Here the CDR3 reads CASSATSTDYGYTF. The CDR3 DNA is TGTGCCAGCAGCGCCACCTCGACGGACTATGGCTACACCTTC.

The V call is TRBV25-1, the J call TRBJ2-7; tentative D call: TRBD1 (5 bases). V lost 4 bases to trimming and J lost 0 bases, with 13 bases between them. The CDR3 extends over 15 amino acids. Germline V gene sequence: CDR1 MGHDK, CDR2 SYGVNS. The CDR3 loop is CASSARGPLSYEQYF. DNA of the CDR3: TGTGCCAGCAGTGCAAGGGGTCCTCTCTCCTACGAGCAGTACTTC.

The CDR3 reads CASSQQQLLARADTQYF. CDR3 DNA sequence: TGTGCCAGCAGCCAACAGCAACTTTTGGCCCGGGCAGATACGCAGTATTTT. V gene TRBV4-2 combines with J gene TRBJ2-3, with D unresolved. The germline V and J ends were trimmed by 2 bases and 4 bases, with 19 bases remaining between them. CDR3 length equals 17 residues. Per germline, CDR1 LGHNA and CDR2 YNFKEQ.